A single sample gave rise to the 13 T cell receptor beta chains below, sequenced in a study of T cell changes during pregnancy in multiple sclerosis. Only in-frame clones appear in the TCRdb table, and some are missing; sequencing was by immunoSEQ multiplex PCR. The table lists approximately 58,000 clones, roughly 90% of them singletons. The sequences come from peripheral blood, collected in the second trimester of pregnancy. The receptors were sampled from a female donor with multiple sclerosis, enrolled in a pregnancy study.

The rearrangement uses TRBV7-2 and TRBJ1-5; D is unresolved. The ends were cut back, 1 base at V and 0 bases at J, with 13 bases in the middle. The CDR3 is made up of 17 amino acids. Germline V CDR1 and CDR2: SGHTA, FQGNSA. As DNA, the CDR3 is TGTGCCAGCAGCTTAGTTCACGGAGTTTATAGCAATCAGCCCCAGCATTTT. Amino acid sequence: CASSLVHGVYSNQPQHF.

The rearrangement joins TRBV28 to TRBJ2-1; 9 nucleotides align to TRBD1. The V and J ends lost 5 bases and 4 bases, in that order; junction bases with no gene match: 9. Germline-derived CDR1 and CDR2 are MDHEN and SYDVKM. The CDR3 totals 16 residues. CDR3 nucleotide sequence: TGTGCCAGCAGTCAGGGACAGGGAGGCGAATACAATGAGCAGTTCTTC. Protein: CASSQGQGGEYNEQFF. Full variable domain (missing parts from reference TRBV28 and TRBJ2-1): DVKVTQSSRYLVKRTGEKVFLECVQDMDHENMFWYRQDPGLGLRLIYFSYDVKMKEKGDIPEGYSVSREKKERFSLILESASTNQTSMYLCASSQGQGGEYNEQFFGPGTRLTVL.

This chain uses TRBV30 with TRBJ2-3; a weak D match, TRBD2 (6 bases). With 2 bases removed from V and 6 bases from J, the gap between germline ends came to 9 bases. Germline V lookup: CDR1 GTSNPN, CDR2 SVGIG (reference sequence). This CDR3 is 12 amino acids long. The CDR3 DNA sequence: TGTGCCTGGAGTAGCGGGTTCGATACGCAGTATTTT. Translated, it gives CAWSSGFDTQYF.

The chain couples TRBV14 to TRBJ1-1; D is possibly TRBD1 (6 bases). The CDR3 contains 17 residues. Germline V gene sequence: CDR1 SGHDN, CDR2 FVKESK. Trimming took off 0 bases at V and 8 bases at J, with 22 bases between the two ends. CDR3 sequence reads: CASSQDGLGATGLEAFF. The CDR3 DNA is TGTGCCAGCAGCCAAGACGGATTGGGGGCGACAGGCCTGGAAGCTTTCTTT. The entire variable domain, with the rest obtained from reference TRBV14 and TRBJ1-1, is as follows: EAGVTQFPSHSVIEKGQTVTLRCDPISGHDNLYWYRRVMGKEIKFLLHFVKESKQDESGMPNNRFLAERTGGTYSTLKVQPAELEDSGVYFCASSQDGLGATGLEAFFGQGTRLTVV.

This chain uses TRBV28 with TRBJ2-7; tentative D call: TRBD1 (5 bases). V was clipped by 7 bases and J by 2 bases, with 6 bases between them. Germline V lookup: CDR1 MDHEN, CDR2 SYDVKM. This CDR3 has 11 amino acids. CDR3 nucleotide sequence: TGTGCCAGCACCAGGGCCTACGAGCAGTACTTC. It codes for CASTRAYEQYF. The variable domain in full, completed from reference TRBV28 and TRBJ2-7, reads DVKVTQSSRYLVKRTGEKVFLECVQDMDHENMFWYRQDPGLGLRLIYFSYDVKMKEKGDIPEGYSVSREKKERFSLILESASTNQTSMYLCASTRAYEQYFGPGTRLTVT.

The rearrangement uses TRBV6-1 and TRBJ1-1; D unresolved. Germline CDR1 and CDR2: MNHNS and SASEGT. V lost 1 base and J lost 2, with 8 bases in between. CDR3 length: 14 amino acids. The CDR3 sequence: CASSEVPGNTEAFF. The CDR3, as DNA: TGTGCCAGCAGTGAAGTCCCAGGAAACACTGAAGCTTTCTTT.

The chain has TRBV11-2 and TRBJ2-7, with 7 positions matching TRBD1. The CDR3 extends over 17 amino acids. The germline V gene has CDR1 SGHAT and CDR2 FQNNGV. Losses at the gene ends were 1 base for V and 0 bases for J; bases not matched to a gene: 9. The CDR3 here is CASSLGPWTGSSYEQYF. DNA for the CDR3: TGTGCCAGCAGCTTAGGACCCTGGACAGGTAGCTCCTACGAGCAGTACTTC.

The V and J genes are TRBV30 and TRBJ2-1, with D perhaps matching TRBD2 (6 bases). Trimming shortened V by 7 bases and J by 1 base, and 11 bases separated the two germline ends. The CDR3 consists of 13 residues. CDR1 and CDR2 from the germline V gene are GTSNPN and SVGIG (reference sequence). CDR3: CASAGRSYNEQFF. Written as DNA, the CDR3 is TGTGCCTCAGCGGGTAGGTCCTACAATGAGCAGTTCTTC.

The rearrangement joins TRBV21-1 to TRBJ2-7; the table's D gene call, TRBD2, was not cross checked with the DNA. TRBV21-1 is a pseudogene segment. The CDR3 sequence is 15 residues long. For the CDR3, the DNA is TGTGCCAGCAGCAAAATTGTTAGCTTGGGCTACGAGCAGTACTTC. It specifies CASSKIVSLGYEQYF.

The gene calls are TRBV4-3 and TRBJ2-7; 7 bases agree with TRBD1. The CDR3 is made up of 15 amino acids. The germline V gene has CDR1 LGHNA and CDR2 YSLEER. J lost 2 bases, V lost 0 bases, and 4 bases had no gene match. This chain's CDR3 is CASSQDTGVTYEQYF. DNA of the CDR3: TGCGCCAGCAGCCAAGACACAGGGGTAACCTACGAGCAGTACTTC.

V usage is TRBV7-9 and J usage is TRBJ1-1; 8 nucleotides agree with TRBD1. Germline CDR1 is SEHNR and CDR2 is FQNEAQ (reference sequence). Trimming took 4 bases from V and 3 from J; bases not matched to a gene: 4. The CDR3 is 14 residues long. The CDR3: CASSSLTGDTEAFF. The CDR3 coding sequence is TGTGCCAGCAGCTCCCTGACAGGGGACACTGAAGCTTTCTTT.

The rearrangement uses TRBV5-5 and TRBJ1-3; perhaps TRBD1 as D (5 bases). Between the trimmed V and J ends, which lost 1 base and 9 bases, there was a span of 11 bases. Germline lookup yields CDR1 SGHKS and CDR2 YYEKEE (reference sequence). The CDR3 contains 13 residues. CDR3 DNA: TGTGCCAGCAGCTTGCCAGGGCCGAGCACCATATATTTT. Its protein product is CASSLPGPSTIYF.

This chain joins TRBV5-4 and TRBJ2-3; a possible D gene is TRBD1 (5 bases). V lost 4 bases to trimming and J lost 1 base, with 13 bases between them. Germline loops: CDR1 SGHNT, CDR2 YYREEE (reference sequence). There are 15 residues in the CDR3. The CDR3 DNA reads TGTGCCAGCAGCCAGACCCCGACAGGCACAGATACGCAGTATTTT. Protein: CASSQTPTGTDTQYF.